Listed below are T cell receptor beta chains from one sample, sequenced in a study of human T cells and chemical hapten exposure. Using its own MiXCR run on the RACE reads, TCRdb lists one record per CDR3 protein. The sample consists of just over 350,000 distinct CDR3 sequences, about 6% of them appearing once. The sequences come from whole blood, collected in connection with sensitization to the hapten diphenylcyclopropenone (DPC). The receptors here all came from a woman under 30 with alopecia areata. Some clones in this sample may be carry-over from other donors' samples. Each CDR3 is given with its conserved first and last residue. The order of the fields is clone size, D gene, J gene, V gene, CDR3 protein, CDR3 DNA. A D gene is named only where the DNA matches it firmly. Clone size is given for some rows only: seen once, a few or many times, or a class if the clone is expanded.

clone size: .
D gene: .
J gene: TRBJ2-1
V gene: TRBV7-2
CDR3 protein: CASSPPAYNEQFF
CDR3 DNA: TGTGCCAGCAGCCCCCCGGCCTACAATGAGCAGTTCTTC

clone size: few
D gene: .
J gene: TRBJ2-7
V gene: TRBV4-2
CDR3 protein: CASSSTSGDNEQYF
CDR3 DNA: TGTGCCAGCAGCTCTACGTCAGGGGATAACGAGCAGTACTTC

clone size: many
D gene: TRBD2
J gene: TRBJ2-3
V gene: TRBV20-1
CDR3 protein: CSAGGGVKDTQYF
CDR3 DNA: TGCAGTGCTGGCGGGGGGGTCAAAGATACGCAGTATTTT

clone size: .
D gene: .
J gene: TRBJ1-1
V gene: TRBV7-3
CDR3 protein: CASSLTHGNTEAFF
CDR3 DNA: TGTGCCAGCAGCTTAACGCACGGGAACACTGAAGCTTTCTTT

clone size: few
D gene: .
J gene: TRBJ1-2
V gene: TRBV11-2
CDR3 protein: CASSLDKDVGYTF
CDR3 DNA: TGTGCCAGCAGCTTAGACAAGGACGTTGGCTACACCTTC

clone size: many
D gene: .
J gene: TRBJ1-1
V gene: TRBV7-8
CDR3 protein: CASSLGGFEAFF
CDR3 DNA: TGTGCCAGCAGCTTAGGGGGGTTTGAAGCTTTCTTT

clone size: many
D gene: .
J gene: TRBJ2-7
V gene: TRBV28
CDR3 protein: CASSFAWGQSTYEQYF
CDR3 DNA: TGTGCCAGCAGTTTCGCCTGGGGGCAAAGCACCTACGAGCAGTACTTC

clone size: many
D gene: .
J gene: TRBJ1-4
V gene: TRBV6-5
CDR3 protein: CASTSDSLRRNEKLFF
CDR3 DNA: TGTGCCAGCACATCGGACTCCCTAAGGAGAAATGAAAAACTGTTTTTT

clone size: few
D gene: TRBD1
J gene: TRBJ2-7
V gene: TRBV6-5
CDR3 protein: CASSYEGGAREQYF
CDR3 DNA: TGTGCCAGCAGTTACGAAGGGGGCGCGAGGGAGCAGTACTTC

clone size: .
D gene: .
J gene: TRBJ1-5
V gene: TRBV20-1
CDR3 protein: CSALSRDGYSNQPQHF
CDR3 DNA: TGCAGTGCTCTTTCCAGGGACGGCTATAGCAATCAGCCCCAGCATTTT

clone size: many
D gene: TRBD2
J gene: TRBJ2-1
V gene: TRBV20-1
CDR3 protein: CSARDPGSGDYNEQFF
CDR3 DNA: TGCAGTGCTAGAGATCCGGGCAGCGGGGATTACAATGAGCAGTTCTTC

clone size: .
D gene: .
J gene: TRBJ1-4
V gene: TRBV29-1
CDR3 protein: CSVGTVEKLFF
CDR3 DNA: TGCAGCGTGGGAACAGTTGAAAAACTGTTTTTT

clone size: .
D gene: .
J gene: TRBJ2-1
V gene: TRBV6-2/TRBV6-3
CDR3 protein: CASGRGGEQFF
CDR3 DNA: TGTGCCAGCGGTCGGGGAGGTGAGCAGTTCTTC

clone size: few
D gene: .
J gene: TRBJ2-7
V gene: TRBV5-1
CDR3 protein: CASSSGRAEVDF
CDR3 DNA: TGCGCCAGCAGCAGCGGACGGGCCGAAGTGGACTTC

clone size: few
D gene: TRBD2
J gene: TRBJ2-1
V gene: TRBV2
CDR3 protein: CASSQLAGANNEQFF
CDR3 DNA: TGTGCCAGCAGTCAACTAGCGGGGGCGAACAATGAGCAGTTCTTC

clone size: many
D gene: TRBD1
J gene: TRBJ1-1
V gene: TRBV7-2
CDR3 protein: CASKGTENTEAFF
CDR3 DNA: TGTGCCAGCAAGGGGACAGAGAACACTGAAGCTTTCTTT

clone size: .
D gene: TRBD1
J gene: TRBJ2-5
V gene: TRBV10-3
CDR3 protein: CAISDSGGETQYF
CDR3 DNA: TGTGCCATCAGTGACTCAGGGGGAGAGACCCAGTACTTC

clone size: .
D gene: TRBD1
J gene: TRBJ2-2
V gene: TRBV6-2/TRBV6-3
CDR3 protein: CASSGQGAGITGELFF
CDR3 DNA: TGTGCCAGCAGTGGACAGGGGGCCGGTATAACCGGGGAGCTGTTTTTT

clone size: few
D gene: .
J gene: TRBJ2-3
V gene: TRBV7-9
CDR3 protein: CASSLEFGTDTQYF
CDR3 DNA: TGTGCCAGCAGCTTAGAATTCGGTACAGATACGCAGTATTTT

clone size: many
D gene: .
J gene: TRBJ1-5
V gene: TRBV12-3/TRBV12-4
CDR3 protein: CASSDRDQPQHF
CDR3 DNA: TGTGCCAGCAGTGACCGAGATCAGCCCCAGCATTTT

clone size: .
D gene: .
J gene: TRBJ2-6
V gene: TRBV12-3/TRBV12-4
CDR3 protein: CASLGFSGANVLTF
CDR3 DNA: TGTGCCAGCCTTGGGTTCTCTGGGGCCAACGTCCTGACTTTC

clone size: many
D gene: .
J gene: TRBJ1-2
V gene: TRBV18
CDR3 protein: CASSPSSTVNYGYTF
CDR3 DNA: TGTGCCAGCTCACCATCGTCGACAGTTAACTATGGCTACACCTTC

clone size: many
D gene: .
J gene: TRBJ1-6
V gene: TRBV3-1
CDR3 protein: CASSQDLWSSYNSPLHF
CDR3 DNA: TGTGCCAGCAGCCAAGATCTTTGGAGCTCCTATAATTCACCCCTCCACTTT

clone size: many
D gene: .
J gene: TRBJ1-1
V gene: TRBV28
CDR3 protein: CASSLPGENTEAFF
CDR3 DNA: TGTGCCAGCAGTTTACCCGGGGAGAACACTGAAGCTTTCTTT

clone size: .
D gene: .
J gene: TRBJ2-2
V gene: TRBV5-5
CDR3 protein: CASSVQASTNTGELFF
CDR3 DNA: TGTGCCAGCAGCGTCCAGGCGTCCACGAACACCGGGGAGCTGTTTTTT

clone size: few
D gene: TRBD1
J gene: TRBJ2-1
V gene: TRBV6-5
CDR3 protein: CASSYTQGASYEQFF
CDR3 DNA: TGTGCCAGCAGTTATACGCAGGGGGCTAGTTATGAGCAGTTCTTC

clone size: .
D gene: .
J gene: TRBJ2-4
V gene: TRBV4-3
CDR3 protein: CASSQDLGDSAKNIQYF
CDR3 DNA: TGCGCCAGCAGCCAAGATCTGGGGGATTCAGCCAAAAACATTCAGTACTTC

clone size: many
D gene: .
J gene: TRBJ1-6
V gene: TRBV4-3
CDR3 protein: CASSHGTATPLHF
CDR3 DNA: TGCGCCAGCAGCCACGGTACGGCGACACCCCTCCACTTT

clone size: .
D gene: .
J gene: TRBJ2-7
V gene: TRBV15
CDR3 protein: CASSRDRDGAYEQYF
CDR3 DNA: TGTGCCTCCAGCAGAGATCGGGACGGAGCCTACGAGCAGTACTTC

clone size: many
D gene: .
J gene: TRBJ1-2
V gene: TRBV12-3/TRBV12-4
CDR3 protein: CASSLTRVSDGYTF
CDR3 DNA: TGTGCCAGCAGTTTGACCAGGGTTTCCGATGGCTACACCTTC

clone size: many
D gene: .
J gene: TRBJ1-1
V gene: TRBV2
CDR3 protein: CASGVNTEAFF
CDR3 DNA: TGTGCCAGCGGGGTGAACACTGAAGCTTTCTTT

clone size: many
D gene: .
J gene: TRBJ1-5
V gene: TRBV20-1
CDR3 protein: CSASDGDSNQPQHF
CDR3 DNA: TGCAGTGCTTCGGACGGAGATAGCAATCAGCCCCAGCATTTT

clone size: many
D gene: .
J gene: TRBJ1-2
V gene: TRBV6-5
CDR3 protein: CASSFKRGSEWRRYTF
CDR3 DNA: TGTGCCAGCAGTTTTAAAAGGGGGTCAGAGTGGCGTCGCTACACCTTC

clone size: few
D gene: .
J gene: TRBJ1-4
V gene: TRBV4-2
CDR3 protein: CASSPLSLLATNEKLFF
CDR3 DNA: TGTGCCAGCAGCCCACTGAGCCTCCTGGCAACTAATGAAAAACTGTTTTTT

clone size: many
D gene: .
J gene: TRBJ1-5
V gene: TRBV6-5
CDR3 protein: CASSSSGGSNQPQHF
CDR3 DNA: .

clone size: .
D gene: TRBD2
J gene: TRBJ2-3
V gene: TRBV20-1
CDR3 protein: CSARDSPQLAGGRTDTQYF
CDR3 DNA: TGCAGTGCTAGAGATAGCCCACAACTAGCGGGGGGCCGCACAGATACGCAGTATTTT

clone size: few
D gene: TRBD1
J gene: TRBJ2-1
V gene: TRBV7-9
CDR3 protein: CASAGPGQGLTPEQFF
CDR3 DNA: TGTGCCAGCGCCGGCCCGGGACAGGGGTTAACTCCTGAGCAGTTCTTC

clone size: many
D gene: .
J gene: TRBJ2-3
V gene: TRBV24-1
CDR3 protein: CATANPGHQTGSTDTQYF
CDR3 DNA: TGTGCCACCGCAAACCCGGGACACCAAACCGGGAGCACAGATACGCAGTATTTT

clone size: many
D gene: .
J gene: TRBJ1-1
V gene: TRBV7-9
CDR3 protein: CASSPGTTPEAFF
CDR3 DNA: TGTGCCAGCAGCCCGGGGACAACCCCTGAAGCTTTCTTT

clone size: .
D gene: .
J gene: TRBJ1-6
V gene: TRBV20-1
CDR3 protein: CSARAKNFYNSPLHF
CDR3 DNA: TGCAGTGCTAGAGCCAAGAATTTCTATAATTCACCCCTCCACTTT